The 24 T cell receptor beta chains below all came from one sample that was sequenced in a study of CD8+ T cells in alopecia areata. In each case, RNA was isolated and then reverse transcribed into cDNA as the sequencing template. TCRdb keeps only in-frame clones here, not all; method: immunoSEQ multiplex PCR. The sample has about 180,000 clones, about 63% seen once. Sequences were derived from CD4+ T cells sorted from blood, sampled at week 0. These receptors were taken from a human donor with alopecia areata.

The rearrangement uses TRBV7-2 and TRBJ2-5, with TRBD2 matching over 10 bases. Germline CDR1 and CDR2: SGHTA and FQGNSA. The V and J ends lost 5 bases and 4 bases, in that order; junction bases with no gene match: 13. The CDR3 consists of 17 residues. The CDR3 DNA follows: TGTGCCAGCAGCCCAAGAGGAGCGGGGGGGTTAGGAGAGACCCAGTACTTC. Translation: CASSPRGAGGLGETQYF.

J is TRBJ2-1 and V is TRBV15; D may be TRBD1 (6 bases). The germline gives CDR1 LNHNV, CDR2 YYDKDF (reference sequence). The CDR3 runs to 15 residues. V was pared by 4 bases and J by 7 bases, with 17 bases between. The CDR3 is CATSKSTGRTNEQFF. CDR3 nucleotides: TGTGCCACCAGCAAGTCGACAGGAAGGACAAATGAGCAGTTCTTC.

The rearrangement links TRBV30 to TRBJ2-2; no firm D call. Trimming shortened V by 0 bases and J by 4 bases, and 9 bases separated the two germline ends. Germline V gene sequence: CDR1 GTSNPN, CDR2 SVGIG (reference sequence). The CDR3 covers 14 residues. The CDR3 here is CAWSVDGPTGELFF. CDR3 nucleotide sequence: TGTGCCTGGAGTGTTGACGGCCCCACCGGGGAGCTGTTTTTT.

This chain links TRBV19 with TRBJ2-1; 7 positions match TRBD1. J was trimmed by 2 bases and V by 5 bases; bases with no gene match: 9. The CDR3 runs to 16 residues. Germline CDR1 reads LNHDA; CDR2 reads SQIVND (reference sequence). Here the CDR3 reads CASSAPRDSAYNEQFF. CDR3 coding DNA: TGTGCCAGTAGTGCCCCCCGGGACAGTGCCTACAATGAGCAGTTCTTC.

The chain has TRBV30 and TRBJ1-6; 8 bases line up with TRBD1. The V and J ends lost 4 bases and 6 bases, in that order; junction bases with no gene match: 5. The germline CDR1 and CDR2 sequences are GTSNPN and SVGIG (reference sequence). The CDR3 runs 14 residues. The CDR3 region has the DNA TGTGCCTGGAATGGACAGGGCCCTAATTCACCCCTCCACTTT. The encoded protein is CAWNGQGPNSPLHF. Full variable domain (rest looked up from reference TRBV30 and TRBJ1-6): SQTIHQWPATLVQPVGSPLSLECTVEGTSNPNLYWYRQAAGRGLQLLFYSVGIGQISSEVPQNLSASRPQDRQFILSSKKLLLSDSGFYLCAWNGQGPNSPLHFGNGTRLTVT.

V is TRBV30 and J is TRBJ2-7; 11 bases map to TRBD2. V shed 2 bases, J shed 2 bases, and the junction held 2 bases outside the gene matches. Germline V CDR1 and CDR2: GTSNPN, SVGIG (reference sequence). The CDR3 consists of 14 residues. The CDR3 loop reads CAWSLAGGTYEQYF. CDR3 bases: TGTGCCTGGAGTCTAGCGGGGGGCACCTACGAGCAGTACTTC.

In nucleotides, the CDR3 is TGTGCCAGCAGTGAAGAAGGAGACAGAAATGATAACTATGGCTACACCTTC. Translation: CASSEEGDRNDNYGYTF. This sequence joins TRBV2 and TRBJ1-2; D is possibly TRBD1 (5 bases). The V end lost 1 base, the J end lost 1 base, and 16 bases lay between the germline ends. Germline loops: CDR1 SNHLY, CDR2 FYNNEI. This CDR3 comprises 17 residues.

The CDR3 nucleotides read TGTGCCACCTCCGACAAGGAGAACACTAGGGCTTTCTTT. Its protein product is CATSDKENTRAFF. The chain uses TRBV9 and TRBJ1-1; no reliable D call. The CDR3 sequence is 13 residues long. Deletions cut 9 bases from V and 11 bases from J, with 23 bases between. Germline V gene lookup returns CDR1 SGDLS and CDR2 YYNGEE.

This chain connects TRBV25-1 to TRBJ1-1; 7 bases are shared with TRBD1. The CDR3 sequence is 13 residues long. Germline CDR1 is MGHDK and CDR2 is SYGVNS. Germline trimming cut 4 bases from V and 7 bases from J; bases unmatched to any gene: 6. The DNA of the CDR3 is TGTGCCAGCAGTGCTACGACAGGGAATGAAGCTTTCTTT. Translated: CASSATTGNEAFF.

The chain joins TRBV6-5 to TRBJ1-2, with D maybe TRBD1 (5 bases). Trimming shortened V by 7 bases and J by 6 bases, and 21 bases separated the two germline ends. Germline V gene data show CDR1 as MNHEY and CDR2 as SVGAGI. The CDR3 is made up of 15 amino acids. The CDR3 DNA sequence: TGTGCCAGCACTAAACAAGCCCCAGGGCTAGATGGCTACACCTTC. Its protein product is CASTKQAPGLDGYTF.

The chain joins TRBV7-8 to TRBJ1-1; 8 bases map to TRBD1. V shed 5 bases, J shed 4 bases, and the junction held 3 bases outside the gene matches. This CDR3 comprises 13 residues. Germline values: CDR1 SGHVS, CDR2 FQNEAQ. The CDR3 sequence is CASSRTGGTEAFF. In DNA form, the CDR3 reads TGTGCCAGCAGCCGTACAGGGGGCACTGAAGCTTTCTTT.

The rearrangement uses TRBV9 and TRBJ2-1, with 8 bases identical to TRBD2. J lost 1 base, V lost 0 bases, and 3 bases had no gene match. The CDR3 contains 16 residues. Germline V lookup: CDR1 SGDLS, CDR2 YYNGEE. CDR3 nucleotide sequence: TGTGCCAGCAGCGTAGGCGGCGGGGGGTCCTACAATGAGCAGTTCTTC. Amino acids: CASSVGGGGSYNEQFF.

The chain joins TRBV7-3 to TRBJ2-5; D not certain. Trimming took off 6 bases at V and 5 bases at J, with 16 bases between the two ends. Germline V CDR1 and CDR2: SGHTA, FQGTGA. CDR3 length: 14 residues. The DNA of the CDR3 is TGTGCCAGCAGTTTGCGGAGAGGCGATGAGACCCAGTACTTC. Encoded protein: CASSLRRGDETQYF.

The CDR3, as DNA: TGCAGCGTTGAAGATCAAGAAGGGACTGAAGCTTTCTTT. Its protein is CSVEDQEGTEAFF. The chain recombines TRBV29-1 with TRBJ1-1; D remains ambiguous. Germline CDR1 is SQVTM and CDR2 is ANQGSEA. CDR3 size: 13 residues. With 0 bases removed from V and 5 bases from J, the gap between germline ends came to 10 bases.

The J gene is TRBJ1-1, the V gene TRBV2; D uncertain. V was clipped by 2 bases and J by 7 bases, with 8 bases between them. Germline assignment: CDR1 SNHLY and CDR2 FYNNEI. CDR3 length: 12 residues. Here the CDR3 reads CASSENPVEAFF. DNA of the CDR3: TGTGCCAGCAGTGAAAACCCCGTTGAAGCTTTCTTT.

The rearrangement uses TRBV7-2 and TRBJ1-1; D unresolved. Looked up from germline, CDR1 is SGHTA and CDR2 is FQGNSA. The V gene lost 6 bases and the J gene lost 7 bases, with 9 bases spanning the gap. The length of the CDR3 is 11 residues. The chain's CDR3 is CASRLVSEAFF. In DNA form, the CDR3 reads TGTGCCAGCAGGCTAGTGAGTGAAGCTTTCTTT.

This clone was counted only a few times. The sample contains more than one DNA sequence encoding this CDR3. Here the CDR3 DNA reads TGTGCTAGTGGTTTGGACTCCTACGAGCAGTACTTC. Its protein is CASGLDSYEQYF. This chain joins TRBV12-5 and TRBJ2-7; no definite D call. With 1 base removed from V and 0 bases from J, the gap between germline ends came to 1 base. This CDR3 is built from 12 residues. From germline, CDR1 is LGHNT and CDR2 FRNRAP.

V and J are TRBV9 and TRBJ2-1; TRBD1 matches at 9 bases. The ends lost 3 bases at V and 6 bases at J; junction bases unmatched: 4. Per germline, CDR1 SGDLS and CDR2 YYNGEE. The CDR3 sequence is 14 residues long. The CDR3 here is CASSARDRANEQFF. The DNA for the CDR3 is TGTGCCAGCAGCGCCCGGGACAGGGCCAATGAGCAGTTCTTC. The entire variable domain, with the rest obtained from reference TRBV9 and TRBJ2-1, is as follows: DSGVTQTPKHLITATGQRVTLRCSPRSGDLSVYWYQQSLDQGLQFLIQYYNGEERAKGNILERFSAQQFPDLHSELNLSSLELGDSALYFCASSARDRANEQFFGPGTRLTVL.

The gene calls are TRBV4-1 and TRBJ2-7; tentatively, D is TRBD1 (5 bases). V lost 4 bases, J lost 0 bases, and 22 bases lay in between. The CDR3 length is 18 residues. Germline CDR1 is MGHRA and CDR2 is YSYEKL. The CDR3 is CASSLVRNTQRGSYEQYF. The CDR3 DNA reads TGCGCCAGCAGCCTCGTGAGGAACACCCAAAGGGGCTCCTACGAGCAGTACTTC.

In its sample, this clone was seen a few times. This chain's CDR3 is CASSLSYNEQFF. The CDR3, as DNA: TGTGCCAGCAGTTTATCTTACAATGAGCAGTTCTTC. The genes are TRBV27 and TRBJ2-1, with unresolved D. The CDR3 sequence is 12 residues long. CDR1 is MNHEY, CDR2 SMNVEV, per germline (reference sequence). Trimming shortened V by 0 bases and J by 4 bases, and 1 base separated the two germline ends.

This clone has a single count. V usage is TRBV7-6 and J usage is TRBJ2-4, with TRBD1 matching over 7 bases. The length of the CDR3 is 14 residues. Germline V CDR1 and CDR2: SGHVS, FNYEAQ. V shed 5 bases, J shed 6 bases, and the junction held 7 bases outside the gene matches. The CDR3 sequence: CASSLQGPSNIQYF. The CDR3 region has the DNA TGTGCCAGCAGCCTACAGGGGCCGTCAAACATTCAGTACTTC.

The chain carries TRBV6-6 and TRBJ2-5; D may be TRBD2 (6 bases). V was shortened by 6 bases and J by 4 bases, with 18 bases between the two germline ends. The CDR3 totals 15 residues. Germline V lookup: CDR1 MNHNY, CDR2 SVGAGI (reference sequence). This CDR3 reads CASRPGGAFGETQYF. For the CDR3, the DNA is TGTGCCAGCAGACCTGGCGGGGCCTTCGGAGAGACCCAGTACTTC.

The chain combines TRBV9 with TRBJ1-4, with no clear D. The CDR3 has 13 amino acids. V lost 1 base, J lost 8 bases, and 9 bases lay in between. CDR1 and CDR2 (germline): SGDLS, YYNGEE. CDR3 sequence (DNA): TGTGCCAGCAGCGTAACCCTTGGGGAAAAACTGTTTTTT. This translates into CASSVTLGEKLFF.

The chain recombines TRBV5-6 with TRBJ1-5, with D unclear. V lost 7 bases and J 9 bases, leaving 14 bases between the germline ends. The germline V gene encodes CDR1 SGHDT and CDR2 YYEEEE. The CDR3 covers 12 residues. The CDR3: CASSDVEGPQHF. The CDR3 bases are TGTGCCAGCTCAGACGTTGAGGGGCCCCAGCATTTT. Using reference TRBV5-6 and TRBJ1-5 for the parts outside the CDR3, the full variable domain is DAGVTQSPTHLIKTRGQQVTLRCSPKSGHDTVSWYQQALGQGPQFIFQYYEEEERQRGNFPDRFSGHQFPNYSSELNVNALLLGDSALYLCASSDVEGPQHFGDGTRLSIL.